The source of this T cell receptor beta chain is a study of beta chain features in type 1 diabetes. Overall study: The number of sorted cells examined across all samples was under 130,000,000.

V trimming: 5 bases; J trimming: 4 bases; junction bases outside the gene matches: 11. CDR3 length: 15 amino acids. CDR1 and CDR2 from the germline V gene are MNHNY and SVGAGI (reference sequence). Of the isolated RNA, all was reverse transcribed, and so the sequenced material was expressed TCRB transcripts. Sequenced by immunoSEQ multiplex PCR; TCRdb stores in-frame clones only, minus some. The table includes more than 150,000 clones, approximately 13% detected once. This clone was seen only a few times. No antigen is known for it. Findings of the study overall: Junctions at VDJ sites from type 1 diabetes patients had fewer insertions and more deletions. TCRB CDR3s from Type 1 diabetes patients were moderately but significantly shorter in all four CD4+ subsets. Compared with healthy donors, patients appeared to share more similar naive, central memory and regulatory TCRB repertoires.

The sample consisted of central memory CD4+ T cells from blood. This receptor was obtained from a woman aged 18 to 35 in good health. V usage is TRBV6-6 and J usage is TRBJ2-7, with 7 bases fitting TRBD2. The CDR3 coding sequence is TGTGCCAGCAGTCGCCGGGGCGGGGGAGGGTACGAGCAGTACTTC. Translating it yields CASSRRGGGGYEQYF.